This T cell receptor beta chain stems from a study of response to subunit inactivated influenza vaccine. Trimming left V 2 bases short and J 3 bases short, with 9 bases between. Germline V gene lookup returns CDR1 SGHKS and CDR2 YYEKEE (reference sequence). The length of the CDR3 is 13 residues. TCRdb processed the RT-PCR reads anew with MiXCR; each CDR3 protein has one entry. There are 860,000 or so distinct CDR3 sequences in the sample; 21% occur only once, and approximately 10% lies in the top ten. This clonotype was recorded a few times. Sequences were derived from PBMCs from blood, sampled more than 4 days after vaccination. This chain connects TRBV5-5 to TRBJ2-7, with D tentatively TRBD1 (6 bases). The TCR comes from a middle-aged man who received an inactivated influenza vaccine. The CDR3 protein is CASSFRDNYEQYF. The CDR3, as DNA: TGTGCCAGCAGCTTCCGGGACAACTACGAGCAGTACTTC.